This paragraph covers one T cell receptor beta chain sequence. The PCR template was genomic DNA. The TCR beta CDR3 region was amplified using 30 forward and 13 reverse primers. MiXCR, run by TCRdb on the multiplex PCR reads, gives a single entry per CDR3 protein. The sample includes around 300,000 distinct CDR3 sequences, roughly 44% seen only once; the top ten take roughly 15%. The germline gives CDR1 MDHEN, CDR2 SYDVKM. V was pared by 4 bases and J by 9 bases, with 22 bases between. The CDR3 totals 16 residues. This record comes from a study of type 1 and type 2 diabetes patients. This sequence originates from a man between 18 and 35 years old with type 2 diabetes. The chain couples TRBV28 to TRBJ2-4; a possible D gene is TRBD2 (6 bases). The source material was peripheral blood mononuclear cells (PBMCs). CDR3 sequence reads: CASSSLVTRDGSIQYF. In DNA, the CDR3 is TGTGCCAGCAGTTCCCTAGTTACCAGGGACGGGAGCATTCAGTACTTC.